This TCR beta chain was profiled in a study of cytomegalovirus exposure and HLA in healthy donors. Notes on the study in general: Later analysis suggested links between common viral pathogens and several top significant clusters.

The PCR contained 60 Vbeta and 13 Jbeta primers. Only in-frame clones appear in the TCRdb table, and some are missing; sequencing was by immunoSEQ multiplex PCR. The repertoire holds about 130,000 clones, with roughly 88% as singletons. About this clone itself: Its antigen is undetermined.

Germline CDR1 is MNHEY and CDR2 is SVGAGI. V shed 5 bases, J shed 5 bases, and the junction held 8 bases outside the gene matches. This CDR3 region has 15 residues. The receptor was isolated from a boy aged 10-17 years in good health and CMV-seronegative. The specimen sequenced was PBMCs. V gene TRBV6-5 combines with J gene TRBJ1-5, with 8 nucleotides matching TRBD1. The CDR3 DNA is TGTGCCAGCAGTCGGACAGGGTGGGTGGATCAGCCCCAGCATTTT. Amino acids: CASSRTGWVDQPQHF.